The text below deals with one T cell receptor (beta chain). The antigen is unknown. J lost 3 bases, V lost 1 base, and 3 bases had no gene match. The germline gives CDR1 SGHDT, CDR2 YYEEEE. The CDR3 is 15 residues long. This sample was included in a study of cytomegalovirus exposure and HLA in healthy donors. Study results and limitations: High sensitivity and specificity were reportedly achieved when the classifier diagnosed cytomegalovirus status. Using a false discovery rate of 0.05, a later analysis showed that about 16,000 TCR beta sequences were associated with HLA alleles. It has been reported that TCR beta sequences accurately predicted the HLA-A and HLA-B alleles of most subjects.

This PCR relied on a set of 60 Vbeta primers and 13 Jbeta primers. The table came from immunoSEQ multiplex PCR; TCRdb's copy has only in-frame clones and leaves some out. This sample has about 120,000 clones, with 70% to 80% found just once. The TCR comes from a female donor in good health and CMV-seronegative. Sequenced: PBMCs. The chain is built from TRBV5-6 and TRBJ2-7, with 11 nucleotides matching TRBD2. The CDR3 nucleotides are TGTGCCAGCAGCTTGTTGCTAGCGGGAGGCTACGAGCAGTACTTC. Translated, it gives CASSLLLAGGYEQYF.